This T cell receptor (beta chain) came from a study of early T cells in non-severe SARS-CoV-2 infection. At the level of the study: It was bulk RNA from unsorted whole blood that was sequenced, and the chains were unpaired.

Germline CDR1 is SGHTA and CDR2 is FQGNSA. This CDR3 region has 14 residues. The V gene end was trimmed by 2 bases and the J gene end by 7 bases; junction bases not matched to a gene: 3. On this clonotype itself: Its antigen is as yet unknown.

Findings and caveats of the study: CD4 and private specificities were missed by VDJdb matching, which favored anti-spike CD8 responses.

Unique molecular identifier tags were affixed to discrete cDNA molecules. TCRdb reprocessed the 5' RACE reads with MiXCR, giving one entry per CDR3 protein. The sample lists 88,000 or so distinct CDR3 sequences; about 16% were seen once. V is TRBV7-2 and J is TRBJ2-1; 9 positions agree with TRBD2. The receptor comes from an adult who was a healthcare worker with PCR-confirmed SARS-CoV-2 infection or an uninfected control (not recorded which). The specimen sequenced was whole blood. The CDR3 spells CASSLLSGRNEQFF. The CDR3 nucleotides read TGTGCCAGCAGCTTACTTAGCGGGAGAAATGAGCAGTTCTTC. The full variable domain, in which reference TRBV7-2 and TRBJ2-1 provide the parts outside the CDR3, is GAGVSQSPSNKVTEKGKDVELRCDPISGHTALYWYRQSLGQGLEFLIYFQGNSAPDKSGLPSDRFSAERTGGSVSTLTIQRTQQEDSAVYLCASSLLSGRNEQFFGPGTRLTVL.